Listed here are 20 T cell receptor beta chains from one sample, sequenced in a study of T cell responses to AZD1222 COVID-19 vaccine. TCRdb's table, derived via immunoSEQ multiplex PCR, lists solely in-frame clones and lacks some. The sample contains some 140,000 clones, 90% to 95% of which appear only once. Sequenced here: peripheral blood, sampled on day 0 of AZD1222 vaccination. These receptors were taken from an adult in good health.

V and J are TRBV2 and TRBJ2-1, with D unclear. V was cut by 2 bases and J by 4 bases, with 9 bases left in between. Germline assignment: CDR1 SNHLY and CDR2 FYNNEI. The CDR3 totals 14 residues. The DNA for the CDR3 is TGTGCCAGCAGTGAAAGTCCCGTTTACAATGAGCAGTTCTTC. Translated: CASSESPVYNEQFF.

This chain uses TRBV7-9 with TRBJ2-1; 12 bases are a match to TRBD2. V was clipped by 4 bases and J by 3 bases; unmatched bases: 1. The germline gives CDR1 SEHNR, CDR2 FQNEAQ (reference sequence). This CDR3 has 15 amino acids. The CDR3 region is CASSWTSGIYNEQFF. CDR3 nucleotide sequence: TGTGCCAGCAGCTGGACTAGCGGGATCTACAATGAGCAGTTCTTC.

V gene TRBV14 combines with J gene TRBJ1-3; D gene uncertain. With 2 bases removed from V and 4 bases from J, the gap between germline ends came to 3 bases. Germline lookup yields CDR1 SGHDN and CDR2 FVKESK. CDR3 size: 12 residues. Here the CDR3 reads CASSQSGNTIYF. The CDR3 DNA reads as TGTGCCAGCAGCCAATCCGGAAACACCATATATTTT.

V gene TRBV10-3 combines with J gene TRBJ1-2; maybe TRBD1 (5 bases). V gave up 3 bases and J gave up 4 bases, with 12 bases separating them. Germline loops: CDR1 ENHRY, CDR2 SYGVKD. The length of the CDR3 is 14 residues. In DNA form, the CDR3 reads TGTGCCATCAGTGAATTTGGGCAGGGCTATGGCTACACCTTC. This codes for CAISEFGQGYGYTF.

This chain joins TRBV5-6 and TRBJ2-3; no firm D call. V was clipped by 0 bases and J by 4 bases, with 6 bases between them. The CDR3 is 13 residues long. CDR1 and CDR2 from the germline V gene are SGHDT and YYEEEE. The CDR3 sequence is CASSLAPPDTQYF. CDR3 DNA: TGTGCCAGCAGCTTGGCGCCCCCAGATACGCAGTATTTT.

The gene calls are TRBV29-1 and TRBJ2-2; no reliable D call. Trimming took off 5 bases at V and 0 bases at J, with 4 bases between the two ends. CDR1 and CDR2 (germline): SQVTM, ANQGSEA. This CDR3 has 12 residues. This CDR3 is CSVISNTGELFF. CDR3 coding DNA: TGCAGCGTTATCTCGAACACCGGGGAGCTGTTTTTT.

The chain has TRBV6-5 and TRBJ2-7, with 7 bases that match TRBD1. The CDR3 runs 15 residues. V lost 6 bases, J lost 3 bases, and 11 bases stayed unmatched. CDR1 is MNHEY and CDR2 is SVGAGI in the germline V gene. The CDR3 DNA reads TGTGCCAGCAGCGAGTCCGGGACAGACATCTACGAGCAGTACTTC. This encodes CASSESGTDIYEQYF.

As regards this clone: An end of the junction differs from the germline gene, which may be a read error. The V and J genes are TRBV7-7 and TRBJ2-3; 10 nucleotides match TRBD1. Germline-derived CDR1 and CDR2 are SSHAT and FNYEAQ (reference sequence). CDR3 size: 15 residues. CDR3 nucleotides: TGTGCTAGCAGCTTAAGTGGGACAGGGGTAGATACGCAGTATTTT. This translates into CASSLSGTGVDTQYF.

The chain combines TRBV6-4 with TRBJ2-3; weak D call: TRBD2 (5 bases). The CDR3 is 14 amino acids. Germline CDR1 MRHNA, CDR2 SNTAGT. Trimming stripped 7 bases from V and 3 bases from J, with 14 bases between. The CDR3 is CASKGNSGTDTQYF. The CDR3 coding sequence is TGTGCCAGCAAGGGCAACAGCGGAACAGATACGCAGTATTTT.

CDR3 sequence: CASSTQGPNSPLHF. In nucleotides, the CDR3 is TGTGCCAGTAGTACACAGGGGCCTAATTCACCCCTCCACTTT. The chain carries TRBV19 and TRBJ1-6, with 7 bases identical to TRBD1. The V gene end was trimmed by 4 bases and the J gene end by 6 bases; junction bases not matched to a gene: 3. Per germline, CDR1 LNHDA and CDR2 SQIVND (reference sequence). The CDR3 loop spans 14 amino acids. The full variable domain, its missing parts supplied by reference TRBV19 and TRBJ1-6, is DGGITQSPKYLFRKEGQNVTLSCEQNLNHDAMYWYRQDPGQGLRLIYYSQIVNDFQKGDIAEGYSVSREKKESFPLTVTSAQKNPTAFYLCASSTQGPNSPLHFGNGTRLTVT.

J is TRBJ1-2 and V is TRBV27; 8 bases are a match to TRBD1. V gave up 3 bases and J gave up 10 bases; unmatched junction bases: 10. This CDR3 is 14 amino acids long. Germline CDR1 reads MNHEY; CDR2 reads SMNVEV (reference sequence). The CDR3 DNA follows: TGTGCCAGCAGTTTCGAGCGGCAGGGGGCCGTCTACACCTTC. Translating gives CASSFERQGAVYTF.

CDR3 amino acids: CASSPLAGNTEAFF. For the CDR3, the DNA is TGTGCCAGCTCACCATTGGCCGGGAACACTGAAGCTTTCTTT. This sequence joins TRBV18 and TRBJ1-1; D unclear. Germline CDR1 is KGHSH and CDR2 is LQKENI. Trimming stripped 2 bases from V and 1 base from J, with 8 bases between. The CDR3 contains 14 residues.

This chain links TRBV30 with TRBJ1-1; D is unresolved. The CDR3 runs to 15 residues. Germline V gives CDR1 GTSNPN, CDR2 SVGIG (reference sequence). Trimming took off 0 bases at V and 5 bases at J, with 16 bases between the two ends. CDR3: CAWSVPIMDVTEAFF. In DNA, the CDR3 is TGTGCCTGGAGTGTCCCTATAATGGATGTGACTGAAGCTTTCTTT.

For this clone: Other DNA sequences of this sample code for an identical CDR3. The chain employs TRBV4-2 and TRBJ1-5; 7 positions agree with TRBD1. Germline-derived CDR1 and CDR2 are LGHNA and YNFKEQ. With V trimmed by 1 base and J by 4 bases, 7 bases remained unmatched. The CDR3 is 16 residues long. CDR3 sequence reads: CASSQGRGTENQPQHF. CDR3 coding DNA: TGTGCCAGCAGCCAAGGACGAGGGACAGAAAATCAGCCCCAGCATTTT.

The chain recombines TRBV5-4 with TRBJ2-3, with a weak D call TRBD2 (5 bases). Germline V gene sequence: CDR1 SGHNT, CDR2 YYREEE (reference sequence). There are 14 residues in the CDR3. The ends were cut back, 1 base at V and 4 bases at J, with 10 bases in the middle. The CDR3 loop is CASSLSSPPDTQYF. The CDR3 region has the DNA TGTGCCAGCAGCTTGTCTAGCCCGCCAGATACGCAGTATTTT.

This chain joins TRBV6-5 and TRBJ1-1; D is possibly TRBD1 (5 bases). The CDR3 spans 14 residues. Trimming removed 5 bases from V and 4 bases from J, with 14 bases in between. The germline CDR1 and CDR2 sequences are MNHEY and SVGAGI. CDR3 loop: CASSTDTGSTEAFF. The CDR3, as DNA: TGTGCCAGCAGTACCGATACAGGTTCCACTGAAGCTTTCTTT.

This clone was seen a handful of times. Other DNA sequences of this sample code for an identical CDR3. The chain carries TRBV18 and TRBJ1-5, with D perhaps matching TRBD1 (6 bases). The CDR3 extends over 14 amino acids. The germline gives CDR1 KGHSH, CDR2 LQKENI. V was cut by 1 base and J by 4 bases, with 8 bases left in between. Here the CDR3 reads CASSPQGDNQPQHF. The CDR3 DNA is TGTGCCAGCTCACCACAGGGGGATAATCAGCCCCAGCATTTT.

CDR3 sequence (DNA): TGTGCCAGTAGCATCGGGGGGCCTCGGCCCCAGCATTTT. It codes for CASSIGGPRPQHF. The chain couples TRBV19 to TRBJ1-5; possible D gene TRBD1, 6 bases. Germline V gene sequence: CDR1 LNHDA, CDR2 SQIVND (reference sequence). This CDR3 spans 13 amino acids. V was pared by 6 bases and J by 9 bases, with 15 bases between.

The chain employs TRBV7-8 and TRBJ2-2; 8 bases are a match to TRBD1. With 5 bases clipped from V and 2 bases from J, the junction kept 7 bases outside the gene matches. The CDR3 is made up of 16 amino acids. The germline V gene encodes CDR1 SGHVS and CDR2 FQNEAQ. CDR3 nucleotide sequence: TGTGCCAGCAGCCCAAGGACAGGGACTAACACCGGGGAGCTGTTTTTT. Protein sequence: CASSPRTGTNTGELFF.

The chain couples TRBV19 to TRBJ1-5, with unresolved D. Germline CDR1 is LNHDA and CDR2 is SQIVND (reference sequence). V was shortened by 0 bases and J by 5 bases, with 2 bases between the two germline ends. The CDR3 extends over 12 amino acids. The CDR3 DNA sequence: TGTGCCAGTAGTATAGAGTATCAGCCCCAGCATTTT. Encoded protein: CASSIEYQPQHF.